Listed here is a single T cell receptor (beta chain). The antigen remains undetermined. This sample is part of a study of cytomegalovirus exposure and HLA in healthy donors. It was with 60 Vbeta and 13 Jbeta primers that the PCR ran. TCRdb keeps only in-frame clones here, not all; method: immunoSEQ multiplex PCR. The table has roughly 110,000 clones, around 82% seen once. Germline V gene lookup returns CDR1 MGHRA and CDR2 YSYEKL. The CDR3 covers 17 residues. Trimming cost V 1 base and J 7 bases; bases outside gene matches: 10. Study-level points and caveats: Reported performance of the classifier showed diagnosis of cytomegalovirus status with high specificity and sensitivity.

Material for sequencing was PBMCs. The chain is built from TRBV4-1 and TRBJ2-2; TRBD1 matches 9 bases. The origin of this receptor is a woman in her 30s in good health and CMV-seropositive. The CDR3 sequence: CASSQVFMTGGGGELFF. In DNA form, the CDR3 reads TGCGCCAGCAGCCAAGTCTTCATGACAGGGGGGGGCGGGGAGCTGTTTTTT.